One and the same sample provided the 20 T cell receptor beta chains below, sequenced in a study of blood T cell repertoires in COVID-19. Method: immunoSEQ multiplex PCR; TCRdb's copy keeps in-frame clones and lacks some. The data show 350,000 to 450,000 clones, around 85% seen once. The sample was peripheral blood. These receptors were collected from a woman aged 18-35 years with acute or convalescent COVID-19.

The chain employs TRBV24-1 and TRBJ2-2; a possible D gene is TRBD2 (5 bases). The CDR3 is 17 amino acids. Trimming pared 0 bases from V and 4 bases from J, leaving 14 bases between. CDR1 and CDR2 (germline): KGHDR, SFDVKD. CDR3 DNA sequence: TGTGCCACCAGTGATTTGCCAAGCGGAGCGATCACCGGGGAGCTGTTTTTT. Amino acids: CATSDLPSGAITGELFF.

The chain's CDR3 is CASSLGARLNQPQHF. The CDR3 region has the DNA TGTGCCAGCAGTTTGGGGGCCAGGCTTAATCAGCCCCAGCATTTT. V gene TRBV27 combines with J gene TRBJ1-5; a weak D match, TRBD1 (6 bases). There are 15 residues in the CDR3. Germline V CDR1 and CDR2: MNHEY, SMNVEV (reference sequence). The ends were cut back, 3 bases at V and 4 bases at J, with 13 bases in the middle.

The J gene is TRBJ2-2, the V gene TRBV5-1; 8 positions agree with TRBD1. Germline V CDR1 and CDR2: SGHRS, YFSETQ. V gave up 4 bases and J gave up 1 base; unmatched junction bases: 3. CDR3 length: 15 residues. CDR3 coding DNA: TGCGCCAGCAGCGTAGACAGGGGGAACACCGGGGAGCTGTTTTTT. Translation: CASSVDRGNTGELFF.

This CDR3 is CASSQVSGRTGPDNSPLHF. Here the CDR3 DNA reads TGTGCCAGCAGCCAAGTGAGCGGTCGGACAGGGCCGGACAATTCACCCCTCCACTTT. The chain has TRBV4-2 and TRBJ1-6; 8 bases are a match to TRBD1. V was pared by 1 base and J by 7 bases, with 15 bases of the junction left unmatched. There are 19 residues in the CDR3. Germline CDR1 is LGHNA and CDR2 is YNFKEQ.

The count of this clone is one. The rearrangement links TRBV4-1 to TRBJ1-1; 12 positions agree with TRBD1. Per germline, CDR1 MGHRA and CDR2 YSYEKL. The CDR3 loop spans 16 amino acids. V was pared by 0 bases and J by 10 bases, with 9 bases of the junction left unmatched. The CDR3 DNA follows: TGCGCCAGCAGCCAAGATTCCGGGACAGGGGGCTTCGGAGCTTTCTTT. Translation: CASSQDSGTGGFGAFF.

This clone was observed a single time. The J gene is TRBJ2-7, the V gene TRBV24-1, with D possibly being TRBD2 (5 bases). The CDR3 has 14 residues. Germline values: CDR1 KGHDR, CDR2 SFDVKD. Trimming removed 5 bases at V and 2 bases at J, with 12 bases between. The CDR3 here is CATSVSGSTYEQYF. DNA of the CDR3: TGTGCCACCAGTGTCAGCGGCTCTACCTACGAGCAGTACTTC.

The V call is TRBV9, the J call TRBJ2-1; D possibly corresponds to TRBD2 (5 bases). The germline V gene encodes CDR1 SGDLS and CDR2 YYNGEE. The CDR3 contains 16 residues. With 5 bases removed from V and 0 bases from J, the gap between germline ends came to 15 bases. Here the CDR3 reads CASSPSGRASYNEQFF. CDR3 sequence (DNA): TGTGCCAGCAGTCCGTCTGGGCGGGCCTCCTACAATGAGCAGTTCTTC.

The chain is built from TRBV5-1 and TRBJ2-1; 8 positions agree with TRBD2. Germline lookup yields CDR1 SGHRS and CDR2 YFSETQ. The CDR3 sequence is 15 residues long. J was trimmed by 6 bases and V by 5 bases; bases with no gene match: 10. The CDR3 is CASRMAGGPSNEQFF. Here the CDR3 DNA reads TGCGCCAGCAGGATGGCGGGAGGACCTTCCAATGAGCAGTTCTTC. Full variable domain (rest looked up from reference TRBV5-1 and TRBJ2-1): KAGVTQTPRYLIKTRGQQVTLSCSPISGHRSVSWYQQTPGQGLQFLFEYFSETQRNKGNFPGRFSGRQFSNSRSEMNVSTLELGDSALYLCASRMAGGPSNEQFFGPGTRLTVL.

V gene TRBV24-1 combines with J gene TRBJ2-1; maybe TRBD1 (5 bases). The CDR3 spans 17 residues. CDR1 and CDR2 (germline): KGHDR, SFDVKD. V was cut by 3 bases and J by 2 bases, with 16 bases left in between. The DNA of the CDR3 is TGTGCCACCAGTGATCGGACACTCCAAGGGGCCTACAATGAGCAGTTCTTC. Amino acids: CATSDRTLQGAYNEQFF.

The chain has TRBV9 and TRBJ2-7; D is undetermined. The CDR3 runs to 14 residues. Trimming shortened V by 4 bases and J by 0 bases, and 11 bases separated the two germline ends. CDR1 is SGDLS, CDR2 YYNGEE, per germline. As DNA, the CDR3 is TGTGCCAGCAGCTCGCCCCAGGACTCCTACGAGCAGTACTTC. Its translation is CASSSPQDSYEQYF.

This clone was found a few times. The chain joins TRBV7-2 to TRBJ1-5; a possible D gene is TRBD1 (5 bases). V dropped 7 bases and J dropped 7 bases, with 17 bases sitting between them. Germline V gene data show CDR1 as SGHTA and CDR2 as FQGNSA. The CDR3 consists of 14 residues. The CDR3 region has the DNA TGTGCCAGCACCCCAGGAGGGAGGGGACAGCCCCAGCATTTT. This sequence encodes CASTPGGRGQPQHF.

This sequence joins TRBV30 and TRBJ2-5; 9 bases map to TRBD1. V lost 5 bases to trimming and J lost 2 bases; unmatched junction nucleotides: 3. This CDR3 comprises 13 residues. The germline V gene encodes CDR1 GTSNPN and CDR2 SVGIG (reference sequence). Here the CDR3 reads CAWGGQGQETQYF. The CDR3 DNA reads TGTGCCTGGGGAGGACAGGGGCAAGAGACCCAGTACTTC.

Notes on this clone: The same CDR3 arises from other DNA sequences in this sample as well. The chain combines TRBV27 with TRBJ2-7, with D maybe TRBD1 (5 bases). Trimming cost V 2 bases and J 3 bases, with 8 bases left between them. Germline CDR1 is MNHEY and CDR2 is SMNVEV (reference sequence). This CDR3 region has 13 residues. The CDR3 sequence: CASSLGRGYEQYF. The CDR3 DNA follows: TGTGCCAGCAGTTTAGGAAGGGGCTACGAGCAGTACTTC.

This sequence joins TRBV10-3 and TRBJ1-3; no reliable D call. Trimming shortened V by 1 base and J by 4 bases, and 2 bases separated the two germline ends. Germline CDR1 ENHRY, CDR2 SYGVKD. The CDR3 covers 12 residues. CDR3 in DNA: TGTGCCATCAGTGAGTTAGGAAACACCATATATTTT. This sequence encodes CAISELGNTIYF.

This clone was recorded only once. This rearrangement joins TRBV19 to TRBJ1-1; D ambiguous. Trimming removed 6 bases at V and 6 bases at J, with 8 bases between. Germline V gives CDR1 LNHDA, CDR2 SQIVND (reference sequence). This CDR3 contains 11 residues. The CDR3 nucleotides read TGTGCCAGTAGCCGCGGCCCTGAAGCTTTCTTT. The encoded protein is CASSRGPEAFF.

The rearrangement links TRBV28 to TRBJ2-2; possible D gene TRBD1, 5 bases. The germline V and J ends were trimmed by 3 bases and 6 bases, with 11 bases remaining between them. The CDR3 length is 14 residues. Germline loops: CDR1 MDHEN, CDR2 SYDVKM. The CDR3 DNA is TGTGCCAGCAGTTTTATTGACAGACCCGGGGAGCTGTTTTTT. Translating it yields CASSFIDRPGELFF.

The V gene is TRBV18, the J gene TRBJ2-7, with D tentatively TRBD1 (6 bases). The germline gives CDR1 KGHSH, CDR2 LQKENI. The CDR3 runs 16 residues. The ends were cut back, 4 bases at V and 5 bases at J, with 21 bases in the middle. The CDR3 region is CASSLGGGQSIHEQYF. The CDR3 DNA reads TGTGCCAGCTCACTGGGTGGCGGACAGAGCATCCACGAGCAGTACTTC.

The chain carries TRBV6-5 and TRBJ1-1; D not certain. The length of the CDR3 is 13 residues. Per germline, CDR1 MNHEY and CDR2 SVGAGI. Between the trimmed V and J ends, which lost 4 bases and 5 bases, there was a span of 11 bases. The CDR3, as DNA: TGTGCCAGCAGTTCTACAGAAGCTACTGAAGCTTTCTTT. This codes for CASSSTEATEAFF.

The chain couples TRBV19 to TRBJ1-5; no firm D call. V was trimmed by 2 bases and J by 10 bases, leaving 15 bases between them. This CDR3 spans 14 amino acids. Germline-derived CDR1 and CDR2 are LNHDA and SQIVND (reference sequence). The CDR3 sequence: CASSIWGGERPQHF. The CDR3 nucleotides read TGTGCCAGTAGTATATGGGGTGGGGAGCGACCCCAGCATTTT.

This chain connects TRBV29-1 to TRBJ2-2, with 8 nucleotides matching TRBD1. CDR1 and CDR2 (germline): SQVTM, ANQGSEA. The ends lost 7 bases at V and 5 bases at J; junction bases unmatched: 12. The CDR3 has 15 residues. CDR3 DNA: TGCAGCGCGCAACGGACAGGGATCTTTACCGGGGAGCTGTTTTTT. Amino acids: CSAQRTGIFTGELFF.